The clone carrying this T cell receptor (beta chain) showed up many times. Antigen: not known. Patients aged 18 to 65 with hyperthyroidism were newly diagnosed, with duration under 2 months. There were TCR beta CDR3 regions amplified from RNA transcripts. TCR CDR3 regions were first amplified by RT-PCR with HTBI primers. TCRdb analysed the multiplex PCR reads with MiXCR anew, one entry per CDR3 protein. The table has fewer than 200,000 distinct CDR3 sequences, approximately 15% seen once. This entry belongs to a study of T cells in Graves' hyperthyroidism and ophthalmopathy. Overall study findings and caveats: A 13 V-J model separated ophthalmopathy from stable hyperthyroidism. The model's output predicted ophthalmopathy at a median of about 6.5 months prior to onset. The blood repertoire included most of the expanded thyroid clonotypes above 0.001.

V trimming: 6 bases; J trimming: 1 base; junction bases outside the gene matches: 7. Germline V gene sequence: CDR1 SGHTA, CDR2 FQGNSA. This CDR3 is 15 amino acids long. What was sequenced was blood. This receptor was taken from a woman in her 50s with Graves' hyperthyroidism. The chain links TRBV7-2 to TRBJ2-5, with 8 bases identical to TRBD2. The CDR3 bases are TGTGCCAGCAGGGGGACTAGAGGATCCCAAGAGACCCAGTACTTC. Translating gives CASRGTRGSQETQYF.